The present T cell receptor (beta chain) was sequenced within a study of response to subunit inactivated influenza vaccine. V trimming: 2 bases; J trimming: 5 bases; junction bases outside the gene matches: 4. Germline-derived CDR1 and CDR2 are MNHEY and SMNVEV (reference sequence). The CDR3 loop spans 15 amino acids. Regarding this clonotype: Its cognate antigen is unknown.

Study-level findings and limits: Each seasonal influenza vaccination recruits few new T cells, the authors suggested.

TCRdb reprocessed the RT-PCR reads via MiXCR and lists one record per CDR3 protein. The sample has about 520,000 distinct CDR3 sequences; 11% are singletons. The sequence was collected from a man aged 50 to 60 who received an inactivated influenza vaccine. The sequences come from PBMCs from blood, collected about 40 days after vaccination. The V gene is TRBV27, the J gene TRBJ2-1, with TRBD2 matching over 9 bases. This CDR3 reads CASSLGIAGDNEQFF. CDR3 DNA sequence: TGTGCCAGCAGTTTAGGAATAGCGGGGGACAATGAGCAGTTCTTC.